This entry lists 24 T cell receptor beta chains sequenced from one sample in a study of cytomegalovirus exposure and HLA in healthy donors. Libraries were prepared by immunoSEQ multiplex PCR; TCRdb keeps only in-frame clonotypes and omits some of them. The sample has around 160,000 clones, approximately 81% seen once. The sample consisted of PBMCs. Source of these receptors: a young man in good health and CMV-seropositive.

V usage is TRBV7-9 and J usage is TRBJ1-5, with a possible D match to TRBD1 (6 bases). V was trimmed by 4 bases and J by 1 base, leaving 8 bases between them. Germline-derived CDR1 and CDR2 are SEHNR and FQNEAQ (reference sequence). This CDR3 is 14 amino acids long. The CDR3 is CASSSDRSNQPQHF. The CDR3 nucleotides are TGTGCCAGCAGCTCAGACAGGAGCAATCAGCCCCAGCATTTT.

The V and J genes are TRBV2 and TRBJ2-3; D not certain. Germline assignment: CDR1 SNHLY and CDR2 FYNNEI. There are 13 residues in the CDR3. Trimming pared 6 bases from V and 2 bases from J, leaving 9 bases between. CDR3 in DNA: TGTGCCAGCAGCAACGACAACACAGATACGCAGTATTTT. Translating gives CASSNDNTDTQYF.

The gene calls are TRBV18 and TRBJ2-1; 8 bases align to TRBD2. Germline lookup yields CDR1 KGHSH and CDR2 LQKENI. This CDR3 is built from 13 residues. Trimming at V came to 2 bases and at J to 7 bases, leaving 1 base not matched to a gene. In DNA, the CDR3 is TGTGCCAGCTCACCAGGGACTAGGAATGAGCAGTTCTTC. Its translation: CASSPGTRNEQFF.

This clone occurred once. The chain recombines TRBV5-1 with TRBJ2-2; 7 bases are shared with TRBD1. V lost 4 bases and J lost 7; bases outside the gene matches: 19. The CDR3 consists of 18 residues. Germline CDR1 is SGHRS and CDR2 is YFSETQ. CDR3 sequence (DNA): TGCGCCAGCAGCCTTGAACCAATCGGGGCAGGGGGAATCGGGGAGCTGTTTTTT. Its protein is CASSLEPIGAGGIGELFF.

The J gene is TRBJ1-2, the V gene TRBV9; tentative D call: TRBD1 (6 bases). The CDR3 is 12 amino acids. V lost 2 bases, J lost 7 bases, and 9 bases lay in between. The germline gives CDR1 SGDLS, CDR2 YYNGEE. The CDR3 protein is CASSVEGGGYTF. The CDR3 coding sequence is TGTGCCAGCAGCGTCGAAGGGGGTGGCTACACCTTC.

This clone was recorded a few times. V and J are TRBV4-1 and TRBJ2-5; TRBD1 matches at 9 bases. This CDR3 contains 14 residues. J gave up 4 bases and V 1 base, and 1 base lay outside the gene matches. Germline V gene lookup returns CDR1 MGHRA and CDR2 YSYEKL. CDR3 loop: CASSQGDRAETQYF. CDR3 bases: TGCGCCAGCAGCCAAGGGGACAGGGCAGAGACCCAGTACTTC.

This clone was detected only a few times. The CDR3 spells CAIGRDRNTEAFF. The CDR3 DNA is TGTGCCATCGGGCGGGATAGAAACACTGAAGCTTTCTTT. The chain carries TRBV10-3 and TRBJ1-1; no definite D call. Between the trimmed V and J ends, which lost 8 bases and 2 bases, there was a span of 12 bases. The CDR3 is 13 residues long. Germline values: CDR1 ENHRY, CDR2 SYGVKD.

The CDR3 spells CASSIAGGTDTQYF. The CDR3 bases are TGCGCCAGCAGCATAGCGGGAGGGACAGATACGCAGTATTTT. The chain links TRBV4-1 to TRBJ2-3; TRBD2 matches 11 bases. Germline V gene sequence: CDR1 MGHRA, CDR2 YSYEKL. V was pared by 5 bases and J by 3 bases, with 1 base of the junction left unmatched. There are 14 residues in the CDR3.

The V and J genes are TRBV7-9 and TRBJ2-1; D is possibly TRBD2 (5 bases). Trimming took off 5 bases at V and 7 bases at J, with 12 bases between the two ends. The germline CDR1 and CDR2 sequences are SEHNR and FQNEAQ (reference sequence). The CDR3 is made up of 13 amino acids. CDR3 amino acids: CASSPRTRNEQFF. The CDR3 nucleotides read TGTGCCAGCAGCCCCCGGACTCGAAATGAGCAGTTCTTC.

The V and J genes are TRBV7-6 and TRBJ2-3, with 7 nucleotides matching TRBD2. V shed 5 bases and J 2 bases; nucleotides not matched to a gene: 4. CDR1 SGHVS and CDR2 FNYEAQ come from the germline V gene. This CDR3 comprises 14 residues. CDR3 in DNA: TGTGCCAGCAGCCGCGGGGGTCTCACAGATACGCAGTATTTT. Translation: CASSRGGLTDTQYF. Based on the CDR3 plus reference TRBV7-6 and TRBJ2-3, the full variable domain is GAGVSQSPRYKVTKRGQDVALRCDPISGHVSLYWYRQALGQGPEFLTYFNYEAQQDKSGLPNDRFSAERPEGSISTLTIQRTEQRDSAMYRCASSRGGLTDTQYFGPGTRLTVL.

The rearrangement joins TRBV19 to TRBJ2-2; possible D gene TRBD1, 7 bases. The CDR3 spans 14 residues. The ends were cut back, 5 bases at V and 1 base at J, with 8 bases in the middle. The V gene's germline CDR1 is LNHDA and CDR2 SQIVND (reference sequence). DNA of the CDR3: TGTGCCAGTAGTCAGGGGGGGAACACCGGGGAGCTGTTTTTT. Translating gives CASSQGGNTGELFF.

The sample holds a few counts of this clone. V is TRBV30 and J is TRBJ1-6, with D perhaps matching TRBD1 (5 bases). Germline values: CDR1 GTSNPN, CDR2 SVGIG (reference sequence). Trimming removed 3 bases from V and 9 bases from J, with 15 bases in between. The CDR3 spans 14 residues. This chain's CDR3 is CAWRPPGEGSPLHF. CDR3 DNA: TGTGCCTGGAGGCCCCCGGGGGAGGGTTCACCCCTCCACTTT.

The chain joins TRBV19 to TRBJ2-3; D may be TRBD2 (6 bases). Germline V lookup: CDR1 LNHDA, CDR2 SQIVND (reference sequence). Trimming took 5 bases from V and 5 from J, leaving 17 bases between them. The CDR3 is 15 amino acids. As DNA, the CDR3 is TGTGCCAGTAGTGCCACTAGGGAGGTTGGAGATACGCAGTATTTT. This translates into CASSATREVGDTQYF.

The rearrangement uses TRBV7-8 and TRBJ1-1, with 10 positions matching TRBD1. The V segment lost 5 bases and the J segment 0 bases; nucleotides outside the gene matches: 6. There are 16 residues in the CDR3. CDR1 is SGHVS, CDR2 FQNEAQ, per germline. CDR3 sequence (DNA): TGTGCCAGCAGCCCGTGGGGACAGGGGATGAACACTGAAGCTTTCTTT. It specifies CASSPWGQGMNTEAFF.

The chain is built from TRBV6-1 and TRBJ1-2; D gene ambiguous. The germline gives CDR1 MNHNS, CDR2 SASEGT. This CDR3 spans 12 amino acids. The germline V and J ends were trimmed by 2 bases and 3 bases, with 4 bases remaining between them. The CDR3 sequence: CASSETDYGYTF. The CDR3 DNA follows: TGTGCCAGCAGTGAAACGGACTATGGCTACACCTTC.

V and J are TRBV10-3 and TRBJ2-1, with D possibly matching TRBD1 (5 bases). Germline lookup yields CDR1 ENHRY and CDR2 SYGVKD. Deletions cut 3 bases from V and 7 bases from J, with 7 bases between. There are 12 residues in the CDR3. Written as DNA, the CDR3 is TGTGCCATCAGTGAAAGGACAAATGAGCAGTTCTTC. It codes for CAISERTNEQFF.

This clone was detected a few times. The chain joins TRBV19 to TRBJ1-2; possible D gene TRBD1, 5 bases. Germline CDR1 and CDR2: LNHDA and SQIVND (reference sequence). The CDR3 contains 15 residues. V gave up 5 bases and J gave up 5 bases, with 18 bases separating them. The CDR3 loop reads CASSLTGREGYGYTF. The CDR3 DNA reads TGTGCCAGTAGTCTAACCGGCAGGGAGGGATATGGCTACACCTTC.

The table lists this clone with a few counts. CDR3 amino acids: CASSSQGGVNEQYF. CDR3 nucleotide sequence: TGTGCCAGTAGTTCCCAGGGCGGGGTCAACGAGCAGTACTTC. V is TRBV19 and J is TRBJ2-7; weak D call: TRBD2 (6 bases). The CDR3 consists of 14 residues. CDR1 is LNHDA and CDR2 is SQIVND in the germline V gene (reference sequence). Trimming took off 5 bases at V and 5 bases at J, with 16 bases between the two ends. Full variable domain (rest looked up from reference TRBV19 and TRBJ2-7): DGGITQSPKYLFRKEGQNVTLSCEQNLNHDAMYWYRQDPGQGLRLIYYSQIVNDFQKGDIAEGYSVSREKKESFPLTVTSAQKNPTAFYLCASSSQGGVNEQYFGPGTRLTVT.

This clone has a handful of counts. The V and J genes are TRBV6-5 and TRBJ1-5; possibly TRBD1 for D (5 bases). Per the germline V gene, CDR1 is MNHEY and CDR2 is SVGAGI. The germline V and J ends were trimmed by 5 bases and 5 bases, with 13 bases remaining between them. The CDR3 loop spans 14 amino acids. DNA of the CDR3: TGTGCCAGCAGTCCTCGGGACTCTGATCAGCCCCAGCATTTT. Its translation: CASSPRDSDQPQHF.

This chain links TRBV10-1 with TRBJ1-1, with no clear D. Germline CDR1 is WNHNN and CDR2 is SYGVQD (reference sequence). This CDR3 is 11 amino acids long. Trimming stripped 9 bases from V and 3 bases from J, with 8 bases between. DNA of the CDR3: TGCGCCAGTCGCGGGGACACTGAAGCTTTCTTT. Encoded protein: CASRGDTEAFF.

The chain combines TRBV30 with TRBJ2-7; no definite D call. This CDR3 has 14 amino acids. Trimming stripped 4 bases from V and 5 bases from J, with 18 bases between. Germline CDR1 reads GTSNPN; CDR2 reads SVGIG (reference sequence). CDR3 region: CAWIQTRFGDEQYF. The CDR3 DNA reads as TGTGCCTGGATCCAAACCCGCTTCGGAGACGAGCAGTACTTC. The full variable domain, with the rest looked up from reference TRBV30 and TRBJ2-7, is SQTIHQWPATLVQPVGSPLSLECTVEGTSNPNLYWYRQAAGRGLQLLFYSVGIGQISSEVPQNLSASRPQDRQFILSSKKLLLSDSGFYLCAWIQTRFGDEQYFGPGTRLTVT.

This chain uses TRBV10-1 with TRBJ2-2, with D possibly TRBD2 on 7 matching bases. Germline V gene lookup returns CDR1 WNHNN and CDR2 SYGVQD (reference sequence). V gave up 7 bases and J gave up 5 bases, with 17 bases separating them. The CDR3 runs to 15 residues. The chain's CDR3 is CASNGGGPRTGELFF. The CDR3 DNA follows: TGCGCCAGCAATGGGGGGGGGCCGAGGACCGGGGAGCTGTTTTTT.

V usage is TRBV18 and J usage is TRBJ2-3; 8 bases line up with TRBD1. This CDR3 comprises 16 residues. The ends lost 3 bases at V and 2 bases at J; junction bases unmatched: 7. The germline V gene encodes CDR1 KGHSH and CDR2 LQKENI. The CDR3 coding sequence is TGTGCCAGCTCACCCTTCGGACAGGGAATCACAGATACGCAGTATTTT. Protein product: CASSPFGQGITDTQYF.

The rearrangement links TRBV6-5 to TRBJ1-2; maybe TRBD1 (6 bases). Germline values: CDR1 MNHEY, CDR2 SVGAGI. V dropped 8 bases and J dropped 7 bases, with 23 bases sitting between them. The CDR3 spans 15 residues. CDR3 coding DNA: TGTGCCAGCCATCGGACCCCACAGGGAGAGTCTGGCTACACCTTC. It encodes CASHRTPQGESGYTF.